Listed below are T cell receptor beta chains from one sample, sequenced in a study of blood T cell repertoires in COVID-19. Assay: immunoSEQ multiplex PCR; the TCRdb copy retains only in-frame clones and omits some. The sample has about 230,000 clones; 85% to 90% are singletons. The specimen sequenced was PBMCs or T cells enriched from blood (not recorded which). Every receptor here comes from a man aged 18 to 30 who had recovered from COVID-19. Each CDR3 is given with its conserved first and last residue. D genes are given only for firm matches. Where a row states a size, it is once, few, many or the class of an expanded clone; other rows omit it.

d_gene	v_gene	j_gene	abundance	CDR3aa	CDR3nt
.	TRBV14	TRBJ1-2	.	CASSHPQGYGYTF	TGTGCCAGCAGCCACCCACAGGGCTATGGCTACACCTTC
.	TRBV15	TRBJ1-5	few	CATSRGRGSQPQHF	TGTGCCACCAGCAGAGGAAGGGGCAGTCAGCCCCAGCATTTT
TRBD1	TRBV7-2	TRBJ2-1	.	CASSLQGAVGYNEQFF	TGTGCCAGCAGCTTACAGGGGGCGGTCGGATACAATGAGCAGTTCTTC
.	TRBV6-1	TRBJ1-2	.	CASSEQFHLNYGYTF	TGTGCCAGCAGTGAACAGTTTCATCTGAACTATGGCTACACCTTC
TRBD2	TRBV5-1	TRBJ2-2	.	CASSQRELSTGELFF	TGCGCCAGCAGCCAGCGGGAGTTGTCCACCGGGGAGCTGTTTTTT
.	TRBV3-1/TRBV3-2	TRBJ1-1	.	CASSLKTYTEAFF	TGTGCCAGCAGCCTAAAAACATACACTGAAGCTTTCTTT
.	TRBV5-1	TRBJ2-5	.	CASSLGSGFVQETQYF	TGCGCCAGCAGCTTGGGATCAGGGTTCGTACAAGAGACCCAGTACTTC
.	TRBV28	TRBJ1-6	.	CASIQTIGGNSPLHF	TGTGCCAGCATTCAGACTATAGGAGGTAATTCACCCCTCCACTTT
.	TRBV6-5	TRBJ1-1	.	CASSLGHLANTEAFF	TGTGCCAGCAGTTTGGGACATTTAGCGAACACTGAAGCTTTCTTT
.	TRBV5-1	TRBJ1-6	.	CASSVNNSPLHF	TGCGCCAGCAGCGTAAATAATTCACCCCTCCACTTT
.	TRBV27	TRBJ2-7	.	CASSSLGHRYEQYF	TGTGCCAGCAGTTCCCTCGGACACCGGTACGAGCAGTACTTC
.	TRBV12-3/TRBV12-4	TRBJ2-1	.	CASSSYNEQFF	TGTGCCAGCAGCTCTTACAATGAGCAGTTCTTC
TRBD1	TRBV6-1	TRBJ1-4	.	CASSVRQGQSYEKLFF	TGTGCCAGCAGTGTACGACAGGGCCAATCTTATGAAAAACTGTTTTTT
TRBD2	TRBV7-3	TRBJ2-1	.	CASSMTSGIYNEQFF	TGTGCCAGCAGCATGACTAGCGGGATATACAATGAGCAGTTCTTC
TRBD1	TRBV5-5	TRBJ1-6	.	CASSLPGQGGNSPLHF	TGTGCCAGCAGCCTACCAGGACAGGGGGGCAATTCACCCCTCCACTTT
TRBD1	TRBV28	TRBJ2-7	.	CASSEGQAAYEQYF	TGTGCCAGCAGTGAAGGACAGGCCGCCTACGAGCAGTACTTC
TRBD2	TRBV13	TRBJ2-7	once	CASSFRLAGTREQYF	TGTGCCAGCAGCTTTAGACTAGCGGGGACTCGAGAGCAGTACTTC
.	TRBV19	TRBJ1-2	.	CASSTTIRGGYTF	TGTGCCAGTAGTACGACAATTAGGGGTGGCTACACCTTC
TRBD1	TRBV11-2	TRBJ2-1	.	CASSLEQGNEQFF	TGTGCCAGCAGCTTAGAACAGGGGAATGAGCAGTTCTTC
.	TRBV5-1	TRBJ2-5	.	CASSFEGGETQYF	TGCGCCAGCAGCTTTGAGGGTGGGGAGACCCAGTACTTC
TRBD2	TRBV2	TRBJ2-7	.	CASSAGGSYEQYF	TGTGCCAGCAGTGCGGGGGGATCGTACGAGCAGTACTTC
.	TRBV20-1	TRBJ2-1	.	CSASTRDGRRVENEQFF	TGCAGTGCTAGTACCAGGGACGGTCGGAGGGTAGAGAATGAGCAGTTCTTC
TRBD2	TRBV5-6	TRBJ2-1	once	CASSLRRGIYNEQFF	TGTGCCAGCAGCTTGCGGCGGGGGATCTACAATGAGCAGTTCTTC
.	TRBV5-8	TRBJ1-6	.	CASSRSAGGPLRPLHF	TGTGCCAGCAGCCGATCCGCGGGGGGGCCGCTTCGGCCCCTCCACTTT
.	TRBV30	TRBJ2-7	.	CAWRKLESSYEQYF	TGTGCCTGGAGGAAACTGGAGAGCTCCTACGAGCAGTACTTC
TRBD2	TRBV11-2	TRBJ2-1	.	CASSLAWGGRSYNEQFF	TGTGCCAGCAGCTTAGCCTGGGGCGGGAGGTCTTACAATGAGCAGTTCTTC
.	TRBV11-2	TRBJ1-5	few	CASSLNYRVQDQPQHF	TGTGCCAGCAGCTTAAATTACAGGGTTCAGGATCAGCCCCAGCATTTT
.	TRBV9	TRBJ2-5	.	CASSVVSAGIETQYF	TGTGCCAGCAGCGTAGTTAGTGCAGGGATAGAGACCCAGTACTTC
TRBD1	TRBV4-2	TRBJ1-6	.	CASSREGALPNSALHF	TGTGCCAGCAGCCGCGAGGGGGCCCTCCCCAATTCGGCCCTCCACTTT
TRBD1	TRBV5-1	TRBJ2-7	.	CASSRTGTGSYEQYF	TGCGCCAGCAGCAGAACCGGGACAGGCTCCTACGAGCAGTACTTC
TRBD1	TRBV13	TRBJ2-7	.	CASSFEGDSRPYEQYF	TGTGCCAGCAGCTTCGAGGGGGACAGTCGACCCTACGAGCAGTACTTC
.	TRBV3-1/TRBV3-2	TRBJ1-3	many	CATVNSAAGNTIYF	TGTGCCACCGTTAACAGTGCCGCTGGAAACACCATATATTTT
TRBD2	TRBV7-7	TRBJ2-5	few	CASSLGLAGQETQYF	TGTGCTAGCAGCTTGGGACTAGCGGGGCAAGAGACCCAGTACTTC
.	TRBV12-3/TRBV12-4	TRBJ1-2	.	CASSLQGYGYTF	TGTGCCAGCAGTTTACAGGGCTATGGCTACACCTTC
.	TRBV29-1	TRBJ1-2	.	CSVDGGGNGYTF	TGCAGCGTTGACGGGGGAGGCAATGGCTACACCTTC
TRBD2	TRBV5-1	TRBJ2-2	.	CASSLGPPAGATGELFF	TGCGCCAGCAGCTTAGGGCCTCCAGCGGGAGCCACCGGGGAGCTGTTTTTT
.	TRBV7-2	TRBJ2-5	.	CASSLLEQETQYF	TGTGCCAGCAGTCTACTAGAACAAGAGACCCAGTACTTC
.	TRBV9	TRBJ2-1	.	CASSVSRGSYNEQFF	TGTGCCAGCAGCGTATCTAGGGGTTCCTACAATGAGCAGTTCTTC
.	TRBV10-3	TRBJ1-2	.	CAIRPSSSTNYGYTF	TGTGCCATCAGGCCCAGTTCGTCAACTAACTATGGCTACACCTTC
.	TRBV5-1	TRBJ2-2	.	CASSLAGGNTGELFF	TGCGCCAGCAGCTTGGCCGGGGGGAACACCGGGGAGCTGTTTTTT
.	TRBV7-2	TRBJ1-1	few	CASSLAPGVTEAFF	TGTGCCAGCAGCTTAGCGCCGGGGGTCACTGAAGCTTTCTTT
TRBD1	TRBV19	TRBJ1-1	.	CASSTTGGTEAFF	TGTGCCAGTAGTACAACAGGGGGCACTGAAGCTTTCTTT
.	TRBV12-5	TRBJ1-5	.	CASGLGGTPNQPQHF	TGTGCTAGTGGTTTGGGGGGGACACCTAATCAGCCCCAGCATTTT
TRBD1	TRBV28	TRBJ1-3	.	CASSPPGTGVTGNTIYF	TGTGCCAGCAGTCCCCCCGGGACAGGGGTGACTGGAAACACCATATATTTT
TRBD1	TRBV14	TRBJ1-1	.	CASSQTGVKAFF	TGTGCCAGCAGCCAGACAGGGGTGAAAGCTTTCTTT
TRBD1	TRBV2	TRBJ1-2	.	CAGSSGQGAYGYTF	TGTGCCGGCAGCTCAGGACAGGGGGCCTATGGCTACACCTTC
.	TRBV10-3	TRBJ2-7	.	CAISAETADSYEQYF	TGTGCCATCAGTGCGGAGACAGCCGACTCCTACGAGCAGTACTTC
.	TRBV29-1	TRBJ1-2	.	CSVVGRDYGYTF	TGCAGCGTTGTCGGCAGGGACTATGGCTACACCTTC
.	TRBV6-5	TRBJ1-2	.	CASRLDTFGYTF	TGTGCCAGCAGACTAGACACTTTCGGCTACACCTTC